This T cell receptor beta chain was identified during a study of blood T cell repertoires in COVID-19. Background on the study: COVID-19 samples collected from the United States, Italy and Spain covered acute and convalescent phases. PBMCs, B-cell-depleted T cells, or T cells provided the cDNA or gDNA that made up the material.

In the original processing: Using reference gene primer amplification, nucleated cell counts were estimated. Profiling relied on immunoSEQ multiplex PCR, and the TCRdb table lists in-frame clones only, not all of them. That table gives V, J and clone size, and the DNA gave D and trimming. Of around 85,000 clones in the sample, roughly 83% were seen once. V trimming: 5 bases; J trimming: 0 bases; junction bases outside the gene matches: 3. The CDR3 has 14 amino acids. Germline V gives CDR1 SGHTA, CDR2 FQGNSA. For this clone: It may be a read error: a sequence one base away is much more abundant.

What was sequenced was peripheral blood. The origin of this receptor is a man aged 45-60 years with active COVID-19. The chain recombines TRBV7-2 with TRBJ2-7; 8 nucleotides align to TRBD1. The CDR3 loop is CASSTGTGSYEQYF. The DNA for the CDR3 is TGTGCCAGCAGCACCGGGACAGGCTCCTACGAGCAGTACTTC. The variable domain in full, with the rest retrieved from reference TRBV7-2 and TRBJ2-7, is GAGVSQSPSNKVTEKGKDVELRCDPISGHTALYWYRQSLGQGLEFLIYFQGNSAPDKSGLPSDRFSAERTGGSVSTLTIQRTQQEDSAVYLCASSTGTGSYEQYFGPGTRLTVT.